This is a list of T cell receptor beta chains from one sample in a study of shared clonotypes between healthy human individuals. Some clones are missing from TCRdb's copy, which holds only in-frame ones; the method was immunoSEQ multiplex PCR. Of about 2.4 million clones in the sample, around 90% are singletons; the top ten hold 0.13% to 0.15%. Material: naive CD4+ T cells sorted from blood. These receptors were obtained from a man younger than 30 in good health. The CDR3 runs from the conserved cysteine through the conserved F or W. D genes are given only for firm matches. Not all rows give a size; the values are once, few, many and, for expanded clones, a class.

V	size	D	J	CDR3	DNA
TRBV2	-	-	TRBJ2-7	CASSEGGRRYEQYF	TGTGCCAGCAGTGAGGGTGGTAGAAGGTACGAGCAGTACTTC
TRBV19	-	-	TRBJ1-6	CATQVTGTTNSPLHF	TGTGCCACTCAAGTTACCGGGACAACGAATTCACCCCTCCACTTT
TRBV7-3	once	-	TRBJ2-2	CASKPSSGTGELFF	TGTGCCAGCAAACCATCATCAGGTACCGGGGAGCTGTTTTTT
TRBV5-4	-	TRBD2	TRBJ2-5	CACRDGGEETQYF	TGTGCCTGCCGGGACGGGGGGGAAGAGACCCAGTACTTC
TRBV4-1	-	-	TRBJ2-7	CASSQAGTAGYEQYF	TGCGCCAGCAGCCAAGCCGGGACGGCGGGCTACGAGCAGTACTTC
TRBV5-1	-	TRBD1	TRBJ2-4	CASSSFGQGAGNIQYF	TGCGCCAGCAGCTCGTTCGGACAGGGGGCGGGGAACATTCAGTACTTC
TRBV30	-	-	TRBJ1-2	CAWSVQGSGYTF	TGTGCCTGGAGTGTACAGGGTTCTGGCTACACCTTC
TRBV5-4	-	TRBD2	TRBJ2-7	CASSLGPGTSASYEQYF	TGTGCCAGCAGCTTGGGACCCGGGACTAGCGCCTCCTACGAGCAGTACTTC
TRBV10-2	-	TRBD2	TRBJ2-3	CASIGRGSTDTQYF	TGCGCCAGCATCGGGAGGGGTAGCACAGATACGCAGTATTTT
TRBV28	-	-	TRBJ1-3	CASSPSGHTGNTIYF	TGTGCCAGCAGCCCCTCCGGCCATACTGGAAACACCATATATTTT
TRBV7-9	-	-	TRBJ2-3	CASSIGGSLDTQYF	TGTGCCAGCAGCATTGGAGGGTCCTTGGATACGCAGTATTTT
TRBV30	once	TRBD2	TRBJ2-7	CAWTPGGSVYEQYF	TGTGCCTGGACCCCCGGCGGGAGCGTCTACGAGCAGTACTTC
TRBV4-3	-	-	TRBJ2-7	CASSQDVPSYEQYF	TGCGCCAGCAGCCAAGATGTACCGTCCTACGAGCAGTACTTC
TRBV10-3	once	TRBD1	TRBJ2-7	CAISPMTGGEQYF	TGTGCCATCAGCCCGATGACAGGGGGGGAGCAGTACTTC
TRBV23-1	-	TRBD1	TRBJ2-1	CASSPDRGPQFF	TGCGCCAGCAGTCCGGACAGGGGGCCCCAGTTCTTC
TRBV9	-	-	TRBJ2-2	CASSVVDRGELFF	TGTGCCAGCAGCGTAGTTGACAGGGGGGAGCTGTTTTTT
TRBV27	-	TRBD1	TRBJ2-1	CASGQGGLGFTGTYNEQFF	TGTGCCAGTGGACAGGGAGGTCTAGGGTTTACCGGAACCTACAATGAGCAGTTCTTC
TRBV5-6	once	-	TRBJ1-6	CASSLARGKSPLHF	TGTGCCAGCAGCTTGGCCAGGGGAAAATCACCCCTCCACTTT
TRBV6-5	-	-	TRBJ1-6	CASTTWGGVNSPLHF	TGTGCCAGCACCACATGGGGGGGTGTCAATTCACCCCTCCACTTT
TRBV2	-	TRBD1	TRBJ1-1	CASSEDRGSGAFF	TGTGCCAGCAGTGAGGACAGGGGCTCCGGAGCTTTCTTT
TRBV5-5	-	TRBD1	TRBJ2-7	CASSFRQGEPYEQYF	TGTGCCAGCAGCTTCCGACAGGGGGAACCCTACGAGCAGTACTTC
TRBV6-1	-	-	TRBJ1-6	CATKKGQDNSPLHF	TGTGCCACCAAGAAGGGGCAAGATAATTCACCCCTCCACTTT
TRBV19	-	-	TRBJ1-4	CASQNGVGYEKLFF	TGTGCCAGCCAAAACGGTGTAGGGTATGAAAAACTGTTTTTT
TRBV5-1	-	-	TRBJ1-4	CASSETGESNEKLFF	TGCGCCAGCAGCGAAACCGGGGAGTCTAATGAAAAACTGTTTTTT
TRBV28	-	TRBD1	TRBJ2-1	CASSYTGAKNEQFF	TGTGCCAGCAGTTATACAGGGGCGAAGAATGAGCAGTTCTTC
TRBV7-2	-	-	TRBJ1-3	CASSILNRSGNTIYF	TGTGCCAGCAGCATCCTTAATCGGTCTGGAAACACCATATATTTT
TRBV10-1	few	-	TRBJ1-5	CASSESGSPQHF	TGCGCCAGCAGTGAGTCAGGGTCACCCCAGCATTTT
TRBV6-1	-	-	TRBJ2-1	CASSEARSSYNEQFF	TGTGCCAGCAGTGAAGCGAGGAGCTCCTACAATGAGCAGTTCTTC
TRBV5-1	-	-	TRBJ2-2	CASSLGSGTGELFF	TGCGCCAGCAGCTTGGGCTCCGGAACCGGGGAGCTGTTTTTT
TRBV5-1	-	-	TRBJ2-1	CASSLRQGGDEQFF	TGCGCCAGCAGCTTGCGGCAGGGCGGCGATGAGCAGTTCTTC
TRBV5-4	-	TRBD2	TRBJ2-7	CASSTGTSGRAGEQYF	TGTGCCAGCAGTACCGGGACTAGCGGGAGGGCCGGCGAGCAGTACTTC
TRBV10-2	-	-	TRBJ2-7	CATAPWGAEQYF	TGCGCCACGGCGCCGTGGGGCGCCGAGCAGTACTTC
TRBV4-1	few	TRBD1	TRBJ1-1	CASSPRQGRNTEAFF	TGCGCCAGCAGCCCACGACAGGGGAGGAACACTGAAGCTTTCTTT
TRBV2	-	TRBD2	TRBJ2-3	CASSELAGVTDTQYF	TGTGCCAGCAGTGAGTTAGCGGGGGTCACAGATACGCAGTATTTT
TRBV5-4	-	-	TRBJ2-5	CASRRETQETQYF	TGTGCCAGCAGAAGGGAGACGCAAGAGACCCAGTACTTC
TRBV30	-	-	TRBJ2-5	CAWMQGPQETQYF	TGTGCCTGGATGCAGGGACCCCAAGAGACCCAGTACTTC
TRBV9	-	-	TRBJ1-3	CASSVEGFSGNTIYF	TGTGCCAGCAGCGTAGAGGGATTCAGTGGAAACACCATATATTTT
TRBV2	-	-	TRBJ2-3	CASNVGGTDTQYF	TGTGCCAGCAACGTGGGGGGCACAGATACGCAGTATTTT